This T cell receptor beta chain was captured in a study of shared clonotypes between healthy human individuals. Germline-derived CDR1 and CDR2 are SGHRS and YFSETQ. CDR3 length: 17 amino acids. The ends lost 1 base at V and 6 bases at J; junction bases unmatched: 13. The method was immunoSEQ multiplex PCR; TCRdb's version includes in-frame clones alone and lacks a portion of them. The sample holds millions of clones; approximately 92% are singletons and the top ten take around 0.14%. This sequence joins TRBV5-1 and TRBJ1-2; TRBD1 matches at 9 bases. The clonotype originates from a man younger than 30 in good health. The sample was naive CD4+ T cells sorted from blood. Subset in this sample: CD45RA+ positively selected. CDR3 sequence reads: CASSLSGDRALYHGYTF. The CDR3 DNA reads as TGCGCCAGCAGCTTGTCGGGGGACAGGGCCTTGTATCATGGCTACACCTTC.